This TCR beta chain was captured by sequencing in a study of technical replicates of blood from several donors. The CDR3 runs 14 residues. CDR1 is SGHRS, CDR2 YFSETQ, per germline. V lost 4 bases and J lost 10, with 15 bases in between. The protocol was immunoSEQ multiplex PCR, while the TCRdb copy is restricted to in-frame clones and leaves out a portion. This repertoire shows more than 45,000 clones, 91% found once; its top ten account for approximately 3.9%. Material for sequencing was PBMCs. This TCR was recovered from a human donor in good health. Some clones in this sample may be carry-over from other donors' samples. V is TRBV5-1 and J is TRBJ1-6, with D uncertain. CDR3 bases: TGCGCCAGCAGCCCTTCGGGAGGCTACTCACCCCTCCACTTT. Translating gives CASSPSGGYSPLHF.